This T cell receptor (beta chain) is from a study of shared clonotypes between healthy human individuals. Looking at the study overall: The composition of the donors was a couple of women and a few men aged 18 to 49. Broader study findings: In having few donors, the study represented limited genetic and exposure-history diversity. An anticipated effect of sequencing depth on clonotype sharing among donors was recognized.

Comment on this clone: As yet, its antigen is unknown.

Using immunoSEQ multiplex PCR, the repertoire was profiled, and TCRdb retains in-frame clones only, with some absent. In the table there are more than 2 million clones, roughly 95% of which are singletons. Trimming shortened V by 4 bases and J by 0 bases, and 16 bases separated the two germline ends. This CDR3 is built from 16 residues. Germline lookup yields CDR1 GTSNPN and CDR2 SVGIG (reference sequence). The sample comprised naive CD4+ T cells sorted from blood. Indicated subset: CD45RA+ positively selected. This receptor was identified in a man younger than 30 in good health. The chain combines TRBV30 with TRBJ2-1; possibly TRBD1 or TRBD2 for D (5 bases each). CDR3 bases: TGTGCCTGGACAAGCCCTGAGGGGAGCTCCTACAATGAGCAGTTCTTC. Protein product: CAWTSPEGSSYNEQFF.